Listed below are T cell receptor beta chains from one sample, sequenced in a study of tumor-infiltrating lymphocytes in primary liver carcinoma. One entry per CDR3 protein, called by TCRdb with MiXCR from the multiplex PCR reads. The sample yields some 320,000 distinct CDR3 sequences, over 55% seen once. The material sequenced was peripheral blood. The source is a man aged 35-49 years with primary liver carcinoma and hepatitis B virus infection. Each CDR3 is given with its conserved first and last residue.

V	J	CDR3
TRBV6-2/TRBV6-3	TRBJ2-7	CASSRTGGIYEQYF
TRBV14	TRBJ2-3	CASSPRTGSTDAQYF
TRBV5-4	TRBJ2-1	CLAGGDNEQFF
TRBV7-9	TRBJ2-7	CASSLAAGVREQYF
TRBV11-3	TRBJ2-1	CASSLDNRRLAGRNEQSF
TRBV5-4	TRBJ2-5	CVSSTGETQYF
TRBV12-3/TRBV12-4	TRBJ2-1	CASRLSVHPGKQFF
TRBV2	TRBJ1-1	CASIRLQGTEAFF
TRBV29-1	TRBJ2-5	CSVGSGVAVGSGETQYF
TRBV10-2	TRBJ2-1	CASRGRRVLGLASHEQFF
TRBV11-1	TRBJ2-1	CSSSSTSGGGEQFF
TRBV11-1	TRBJ2-2	CASSLDWTGELSF
TRBV11-2	TRBJ1-1	CASSAYGGTEAFF
TRBV20-1	TRBJ2-1	CSARTSGRDNEQFF
TRBV4-2	TRBJ2-1	CASSRTSGESSYNEQFF
TRBV28	TRBJ2-1	CTSSLMSGYQQFF
TRBV11-2	TRBJ1-1	CASSFRGHTEAFF
TRBV6-2/TRBV6-3	TRBJ1-5	CASSSVDQPQHF
TRBV5-5	TRBJ2-7	CASSLEDGDYEQYF
TRBV6-5	TRBJ2-1	CASSYSLAGESYSERFF
TRBV11-1	TRBJ1-1	CASSPELNAEAFF
TRBV11-1	TRBJ1-1	CANSKQGGIGTEAFF